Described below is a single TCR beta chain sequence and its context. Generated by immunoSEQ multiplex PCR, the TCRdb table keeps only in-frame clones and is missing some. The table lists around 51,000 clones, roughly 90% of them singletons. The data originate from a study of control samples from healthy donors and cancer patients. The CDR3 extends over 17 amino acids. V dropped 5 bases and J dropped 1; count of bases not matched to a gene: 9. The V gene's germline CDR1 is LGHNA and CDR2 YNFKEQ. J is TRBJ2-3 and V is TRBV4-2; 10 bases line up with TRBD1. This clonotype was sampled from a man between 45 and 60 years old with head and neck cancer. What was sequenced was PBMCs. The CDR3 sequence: CASSTRQGARGTDTQYF. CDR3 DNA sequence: TGTGCCAGCAGCACCCGACAGGGGGCGAGAGGCACAGATACGCAGTATTTT.